What follows are 21 T cell receptor beta chains derived from one specimen sequenced in a study of shared clonotypes between healthy human individuals. Repertoires were generated with immunoSEQ multiplex PCR, while TCRdb's copy carries only in-frame clones and drops some. The sample contains 550,000 to 650,000 clones, approximately 96% of which appear only once. Positively selected for CCR7, the CD45RO-negative cells used as naive CD8 cells excluded terminally differentiated effector memory CD45RA+ cells. Sequenced sample: naive CD8+ T cells sorted from blood. The receptors stem from a woman aged 25 to 39 in good health.

The chain carries TRBV19 and TRBJ2-3; 7 positions match TRBD2. CDR1 LNHDA and CDR2 SQIVND come from the germline V gene (reference sequence). The junction had 7 bases not matched to a gene; V was cut back by 5 bases and J by 5 bases. This CDR3 has 14 residues. This CDR3 is CASSPGLVVDTQYF. CDR3 bases: TGTGCCAGTAGTCCCGGACTAGTAGTAGATACGCAGTATTTT.

V is TRBV4-2 and J is TRBJ2-7, with D perhaps TRBD1 (6 bases). The CDR3 extends over 14 amino acids. Trimming shortened V by 0 bases and J by 3 bases, and 9 bases separated the two germline ends. Germline CDR1 reads LGHNA; CDR2 reads YNFKEQ. This CDR3 is CASSQERTVYEQYF. For the CDR3, the DNA is TGTGCCAGCAGCCAAGAACGGACAGTCTACGAGCAGTACTTC.

The rearrangement links TRBV2 to TRBJ2-3; 12 bases fit TRBD2. Trimming cost V 4 bases and J 2 bases; bases outside gene matches: 4. The CDR3 length is 16 residues. In germline, CDR1 is SNHLY, CDR2 FYNNEI. The CDR3 sequence is CASSVTSGRPTDTQYF. For the CDR3, the DNA is TGTGCCAGCAGTGTAACTAGCGGGAGGCCCACAGATACGCAGTATTTT.

The V call is TRBV2, the J call TRBJ1-2; D possibly corresponds to TRBD1 (5 bases). The germline V gene has CDR1 SNHLY and CDR2 FYNNEI. V was shortened by 5 bases and J by 0 bases, with 13 bases between the two germline ends. This CDR3 contains 15 residues. The CDR3 nucleotides are TGTGCCAGCAGTAAGCGGGACGTTGCTAACTATGGCTACACCTTC. The encoded protein is CASSKRDVANYGYTF.

A note on this clone: Other DNA sequences from this sample encode an identical CDR3 as well. This sequence joins TRBV4-2 and TRBJ2-7, with 14 bases aligning to TRBD2. Germline trimming cut 0 bases from V and 2 bases from J; bases unmatched to any gene: 6. Germline V gene lookup returns CDR1 LGHNA and CDR2 YNFKEQ. CDR3 size: 18 residues. CDR3 sequence reads: CASSQENRLAGGPYEQYF. CDR3 bases: TGTGCCAGCAGCCAAGAGAATCGACTAGCGGGAGGGCCCTACGAGCAGTACTTC.

The chain combines TRBV4-1 with TRBJ1-1, with 7 bases matching TRBD1. The CDR3 is 14 amino acids. V lost 4 bases to trimming and J lost 2 bases; unmatched junction nucleotides: 4. The germline gives CDR1 MGHRA, CDR2 YSYEKL. CDR3 DNA sequence: TGCGCCAGCAGCCGCGGGACAGACAACACTGAAGCTTTCTTT. The encoded protein is CASSRGTDNTEAFF.

The rearrangement uses TRBV4-1 and TRBJ1-5, with TRBD1 as a possible D gene (5 bases). V lost 0 bases to trimming and J lost 7 bases, with 13 bases between them. This CDR3 contains 15 residues. Germline CDR1 is MGHRA and CDR2 is YSYEKL. CDR3 in amino acids: CASSQDRRGEQPQHF. The CDR3 DNA reads TGCGCCAGCAGCCAAGATAGGCGGGGGGAGCAGCCCCAGCATTTT.

The chain has TRBV10-1 and TRBJ2-1; a weak D match, TRBD2 (5 bases). The V end lost 3 bases, the J end lost 3 bases, and 12 bases lay between the germline ends. Germline V gene data show CDR1 as WNHNN and CDR2 as SYGVQD (reference sequence). CDR3 length equals 15 residues. The CDR3, as DNA: TGCGCCAGCAGTGAACAAGCGGTTAACTACAATGAGCAGTTCTTC. It translates to CASSEQAVNYNEQFF.

This clone is a singleton in its sample. The chain is built from TRBV28 and TRBJ2-7; D could derive from TRBD1 or TRBD2 (5 bases each). With 5 bases removed from V and 4 bases from J, the gap between germline ends came to 18 bases. Germline CDR1 and CDR2: MDHEN and SYDVKM. CDR3 size: 15 residues. The DNA of the CDR3 is TGTGCCAGCAGTAGCCGGGACGTAACGTTGTACGAGCAGTACTTC. This translates into CASSSRDVTLYEQYF.

The chain combines TRBV5-8 with TRBJ1-1, with TRBD1 matching over 11 bases. Trimming removed 5 bases from V and 4 bases from J; junction bases left unmatched: 4. The CDR3 totals 14 residues. The germline CDR1 and CDR2 sequences are SGHTS and YDEGEE. The CDR3 loop is CASRTGTGGTEAFF. The CDR3 region has the DNA TGTGCCAGCAGAACCGGGACAGGGGGCACTGAAGCTTTCTTT.

The chain employs TRBV29-1 and TRBJ2-7; TRBD2 agrees at 7 bases. The germline V gene has CDR1 SQVTM and CDR2 ANQGSEA. This CDR3 is 15 amino acids long. V lost 4 bases to trimming and J lost 2 bases; unmatched junction nucleotides: 11. In DNA, the CDR3 is TGCAGCGTTGGGTCATTCTCTAGCGGAACCTACGAGCAGTACTTC. Translating it yields CSVGSFSSGTYEQYF.

This clone appeared a single time. The chain uses TRBV5-8 and TRBJ1-1; a weak D match, TRBD1 (6 bases). The CDR3 length is 14 residues. Per the germline V gene, CDR1 is SGHTS and CDR2 is YDEGEE. Trimming removed 3 bases at V and 5 bases at J, with 14 bases between. The chain's CDR3 is CASSSTGSWTEAFF. In nucleotides, the CDR3 is TGTGCCAGCAGCTCTACAGGGAGTTGGACTGAAGCTTTCTTT.

The chain links TRBV7-8 to TRBJ1-3; D gene ambiguous. This CDR3 is 15 amino acids long. Trimming cost V 4 bases and J 2 bases, with 12 bases left between them. Germline values: CDR1 SGHVS, CDR2 FQNEAQ. The CDR3 DNA is TGTGCCAGCAGCTCGGCAGGATCTCCTGGAAACACCATATATTTT. It is translated as CASSSAGSPGNTIYF. Drawing the rest from reference TRBV7-8 and TRBJ1-3, the complete variable domain is GAGVSQSPRYKVAKRGQDVALRCDPISGHVSLFWYQQALGQGPEFLTYFQNEAQLDKSGLPSDRFFAERPEGSVSTLKIQRTQQEDSAVYLCASSSAGSPGNTIYFGEGSWLTVV.

This rearrangement joins TRBV7-9 to TRBJ2-3, with 13 bases fitting TRBD2. The trim removed 5 bases at V and 4 bases at J, leaving 6 bases unmatched. Germline V CDR1 and CDR2: SEHNR, FQNEAQ (reference sequence). The CDR3 is made up of 16 amino acids. DNA of the CDR3: TGTGCCAGCAGCCCCCGGACTAGCGGGAGCCCAGATACGCAGTATTTT. Its protein product is CASSPRTSGSPDTQYF.

The chain combines TRBV1 with TRBJ2-5; no check of the table's D call, TRBD2, against the DNA was made. TRBV1 is flagged as a pseudogene. This CDR3 has 15 residues. The CDR3 loop reads CTSSSTGGRGETQYF. The CDR3 DNA is TGCACCAGCAGTTCGACTGGCGGCCGTGGGGAGACCCAGTACTTC.

J is TRBJ2-7 and V is TRBV4-2, with D perhaps given as TRBD1 or TRBD2 (5 bases each). The CDR3 has 16 amino acids. The germline V and J ends were trimmed by 5 bases and 7 bases, with 24 bases remaining between them. Looked up from germline, CDR1 is LGHNA and CDR2 is YNFKEQ. The CDR3 loop is CASSSLPGPPRGEQYF. CDR3 DNA sequence: TGTGCCAGCAGCAGCCTGCCGGGACCCCCGAGGGGAGAGCAGTACTTC.

V and J are TRBV19 and TRBJ1-1; weak D call: TRBD1 (5 bases). CDR1 LNHDA and CDR2 SQIVND come from the germline V gene (reference sequence). V shed 1 base and J shed 4 bases, with 10 bases lying between them. This CDR3 has 14 residues. CDR3 in DNA: TGTGCCAGTAGTATAGTTCAGGGAAGCACTGAAGCTTTCTTT. It translates to CASSIVQGSTEAFF.

This chain uses TRBV28 with TRBJ2-1; 11 bases align to TRBD2. The CDR3 is 16 amino acids. The ends lost 5 bases at V and 8 bases at J; junction bases unmatched: 11. CDR1 and CDR2 (germline): MDHEN, SYDVKM. CDR3 DNA sequence: TGTGCCAGCAGTCCTCAAATGGCGGGACTAGCGGATGAGCAGTTCTTC. Its translation: CASSPQMAGLADEQFF.

The chain couples TRBV6-5 to TRBJ2-2, with 11 bases that match TRBD2. This CDR3 has 15 residues. V dropped 6 bases and J dropped 6; count of bases not matched to a gene: 6. Germline assignment: CDR1 MNHEY and CDR2 SVGAGI. Written as DNA, the CDR3 is TGTGCCAGCAGCTCACTAGCGGGAGATCCCGGGGAGCTGTTTTTT. As protein: CASSSLAGDPGELFF.

The rearrangement joins TRBV7-8 to TRBJ2-7, with D perhaps matching TRBD2 (6 bases). The CDR3 extends over 14 amino acids. Trimming removed 5 bases at V and 2 bases at J, with 13 bases between. Germline V CDR1 and CDR2: SGHVS, FQNEAQ. The CDR3, as DNA: TGTGCCAGCAGCGGCGGGGTACTCCCCTACGAGCAGTACTTC. Its translation is CASSGGVLPYEQYF.

This rearrangement joins TRBV6-5 to TRBJ2-1; TRBD2 aligns across 10 bases. Germline V gene sequence: CDR1 MNHEY, CDR2 SVGAGI. Trimming took 0 bases from V and 9 from J; bases not matched to a gene: 8. The CDR3 is made up of 16 amino acids. Written as DNA, the CDR3 is TGTGCCAGCAGTTACTCGCCAAGCGGGAGGGCCTTTGAGCAGTTCTTC. Protein sequence: CASSYSPSGRAFEQFF.